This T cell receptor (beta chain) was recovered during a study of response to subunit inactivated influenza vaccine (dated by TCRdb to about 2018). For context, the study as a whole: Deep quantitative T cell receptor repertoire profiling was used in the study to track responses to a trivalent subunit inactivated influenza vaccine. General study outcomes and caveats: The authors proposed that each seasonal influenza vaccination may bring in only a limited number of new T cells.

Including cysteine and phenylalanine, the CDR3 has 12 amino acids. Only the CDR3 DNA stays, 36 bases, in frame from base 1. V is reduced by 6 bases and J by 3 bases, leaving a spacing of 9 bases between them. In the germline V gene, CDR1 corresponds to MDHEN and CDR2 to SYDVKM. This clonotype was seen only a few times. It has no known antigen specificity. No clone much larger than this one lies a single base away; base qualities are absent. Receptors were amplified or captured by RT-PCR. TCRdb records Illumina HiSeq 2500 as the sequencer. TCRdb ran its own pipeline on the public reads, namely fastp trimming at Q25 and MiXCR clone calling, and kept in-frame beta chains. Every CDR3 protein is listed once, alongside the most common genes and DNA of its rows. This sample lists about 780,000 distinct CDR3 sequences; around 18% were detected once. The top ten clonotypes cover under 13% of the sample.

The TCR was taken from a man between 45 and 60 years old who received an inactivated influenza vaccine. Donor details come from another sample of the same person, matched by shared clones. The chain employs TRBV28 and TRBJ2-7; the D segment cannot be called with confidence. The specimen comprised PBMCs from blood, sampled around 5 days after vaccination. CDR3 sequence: CASSRAYYEQYF. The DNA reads TGTGCCAGCAGCCGGGCCTACTACGAGCAGTACTTC.